The 11 T cell receptor beta chains reported below all come from one sample, sequenced in a study of T cells after yellow fever vaccination. MiXCR, run by TCRdb on the 5' RACE reads, gives a single entry per CDR3 protein. The data hold 200,000 to 300,000 distinct CDR3 sequences, with approximately 3.5% observed a single time. Material: PBMCs, obtained 15 days after the yellow fever booster vaccination. Every receptor here comes from a young man who received the YFV17D yellow fever vaccine.

This clonotype showed up many times. The CDR3 protein is CASSLGQGGDREQYV. DNA of the CDR3: TGTGCCAGCAGCTTAGGACAGGGAGGAGATCGCGAGCAGTACGTC. This chain uses TRBV5-4 with TRBJ2-7; 8 positions agree with TRBD1. Germline CDR1 and CDR2: SGHNT and YYREEE (reference sequence). This CDR3 has 15 amino acids. The junction had 10 bases not matched to a gene; V was cut back by 2 bases and J by 6 bases.

Many counts were recorded for this clonotype. V and J are TRBV11-2 and TRBJ1-6, with unresolved D. The germline CDR1 and CDR2 sequences are SGHAT and FQNNGV. V lost 8 bases and J lost 10, with 15 bases in between. The CDR3 is 13 amino acids. CDR3 sequence reads: CASGLAHGSPLHF. For the CDR3, the DNA is TGTGCCAGCGGCCTGGCGCACGGGTCACCCCTCCACTTT.

This clonotype was seen repeatedly, ten times or more. The genes are TRBV5-1 and TRBJ2-6; no firm D call. CDR1 SGHRS and CDR2 YFSETQ come from the germline V gene. V was cut by 0 bases and J by 0 bases, with 7 bases left in between. The CDR3 loop spans 16 amino acids. The CDR3 reads CASSLGVSSGANVLTF. The DNA of the CDR3 is TGCGCCAGCAGCTTGGGGGTAAGCTCTGGGGCCAACGTCCTGACTTTC. The full variable domain, with the rest looked up from reference TRBV5-1 and TRBJ2-6, is KAGVTQTPRYLIKTRGQQVTLSCSPISGHRSVSWYQQTPGQGLQFLFEYFSETQRNKGNFPGRFSGRQFSNSRSEMNVSTLELGDSALYLCASSLGVSSGANVLTFGAGSRLTVL.

This clonotype was counted at least ten times. The chain carries TRBV7-9 and TRBJ2-1, with 8 bases fitting TRBD2. Germline V CDR1 and CDR2: SEHNR, FQNEAQ (reference sequence). The V and J ends lost 5 bases and 0 bases, in that order; junction bases with no gene match: 6. The CDR3 has 16 residues. CDR3 bases: TGTGCCAGCAGCCCGGGGAGCGGGGGCTCCTACAATGAGCAGTTCTTC. This sequence encodes CASSPGSGGSYNEQFF. Filled out from reference TRBV7-9 and TRBJ2-1, the complete variable domain reads DTGVSQNPRHKITKRGQNVTFRCDPISEHNRLYWYRQTLGQGPEFLTYFQNEAQLEKSRLLSDRFSAERPKGSFSTLEIQRTEQGDSAMYLCASSPGSGGSYNEQFFGPGTRLTVL.

Ten or more counts support this clonotype. The chain employs TRBV27 and TRBJ1-1; perhaps TRBD1 as D (6 bases). CDR3 length equals 14 residues. Trimming removed 6 bases from V and 9 bases from J, with 20 bases in between. Germline values: CDR1 MNHEY, CDR2 SMNVEV (reference sequence). CDR3 region: CASSFDPTGTKAFF. Written as DNA, the CDR3 is TGTGCCAGCAGCTTTGATCCAACCGGGACAAAAGCTTTCTTT.

This clonotype was seen at least ten times. The gene calls are TRBV15 and TRBJ1-2; possibly TRBD1 for D (6 bases). Trimming pared 1 base from V and 8 bases from J, leaving 20 bases between. This CDR3 region has 16 residues. Germline CDR1 reads LNHNV; CDR2 reads YYDKDF (reference sequence). The CDR3 sequence is CATSRATPGQRGGYTF. The CDR3 nucleotides are TGTGCCACCAGCAGAGCTACTCCGGGACAACGTGGGGGCTACACCTTC.

As concerns this clonotype: This may be a read error: a much more frequent sequence differs by one nucleotide. The gene calls are TRBV7-9 and TRBJ1-1, with D possibly TRBD1 on 6 matching bases. Germline assignment: CDR1 SEHNR and CDR2 FQNEAQ (reference sequence). The CDR3 loop spans 15 amino acids. The CDR3 loop reads CASSLALGGLTVAFF. The CDR3 region has the DNA TGTGCCAGCAGCTTAGCGTTGGGGGGCCTCACTGTAGCTTTCTTT.

Many counts were recorded for this clonotype. This rearrangement joins TRBV27 to TRBJ1-5, with D hard to call. The CDR3 is made up of 12 amino acids. Trimming left V 8 bases short and J 3 bases short, with 8 bases between. Germline lookup yields CDR1 MNHEY and CDR2 SMNVEV (reference sequence). The CDR3 region is CASAGPNQPQHF. The CDR3 nucleotides read TGTGCCAGCGCGGGCCCCAATCAGCCCCAGCATTTT.

This clonotype has a count of ten or more. The rearrangement joins TRBV5-1 to TRBJ2-1; 9 nucleotides align to TRBD2. The V gene end was trimmed by 4 bases and the J gene end by 5 bases; junction bases not matched to a gene: 7. CDR3 length: 15 amino acids. CDR1 and CDR2 (germline): SGHRS, YFSETQ. CDR3 bases: TGCGCCAGCAGCCGACTAGCGGAGACGAACAATGAGCAGTTCTTC. Its translation: CASSRLAETNNEQFF.

The chain is built from TRBV5-6 and TRBJ1-5, with D possibly matching TRBD1 (6 bases). V gave up 1 base and J gave up 0 bases, with 11 bases separating them. The CDR3 length is 16 residues. The germline gives CDR1 SGHDT, CDR2 YYEEEE. The CDR3 nucleotides read TGTGCCAGCAGCTTGACAGGGCTTTATAGCAATCAGCCCCAGCATTTT. Residues: CASSLTGLYSNQPQHF.

This clonotype was detected many times. This chain connects TRBV11-3 to TRBJ2-1; 8 bases match TRBD2. The CDR3 is 16 residues long. Germline V gives CDR1 SGHNT, CDR2 YENEEA. Trimming took 0 bases from V and 0 from J; bases not matched to a gene: 1. This chain's CDR3 is CASSLDGTSSYNEQFF. The DNA of the CDR3 is TGTGCCAGCAGCTTAGATGGGACTAGCTCCTACAATGAGCAGTTCTTC.